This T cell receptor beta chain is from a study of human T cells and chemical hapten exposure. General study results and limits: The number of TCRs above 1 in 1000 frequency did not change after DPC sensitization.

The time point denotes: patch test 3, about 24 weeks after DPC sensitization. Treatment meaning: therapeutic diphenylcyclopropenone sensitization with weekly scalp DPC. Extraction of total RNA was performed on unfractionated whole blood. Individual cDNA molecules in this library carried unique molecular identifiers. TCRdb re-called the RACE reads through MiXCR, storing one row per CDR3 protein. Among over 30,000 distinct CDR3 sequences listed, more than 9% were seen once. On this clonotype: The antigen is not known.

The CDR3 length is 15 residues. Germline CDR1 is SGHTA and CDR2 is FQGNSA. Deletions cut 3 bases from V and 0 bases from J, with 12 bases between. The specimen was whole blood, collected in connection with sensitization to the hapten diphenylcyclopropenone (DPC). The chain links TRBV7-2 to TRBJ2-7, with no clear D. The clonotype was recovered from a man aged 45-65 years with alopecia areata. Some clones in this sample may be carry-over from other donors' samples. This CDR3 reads CASSFKGSNSYEQYF. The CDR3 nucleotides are TGTGCCAGCAGCTTTAAAGGCTCTAACTCCTACGAGCAGTACTTC.